This T cell receptor (beta chain) emerged from a study of cytomegalovirus exposure and HLA in healthy donors. The V gene end was trimmed by 5 bases and the J gene end by 7 bases; junction bases not matched to a gene: 4. CDR1 and CDR2 (germline): SEHNR, FQNEAQ (reference sequence). This CDR3 is built from 13 residues. Use of 60 Vbeta and 13 Jbeta primers characterized the PCR. Only in-frame clones appear in the TCRdb table, and some are missing; sequencing was by immunoSEQ multiplex PCR. Among more than 150,000 clones listed, about 82% were seen once. This sequence originates from a woman in her thirties in good health and CMV-seronegative. V and J are TRBV7-9 and TRBJ1-5, with TRBD1 identical over 8 bases. The sequencing input was PBMCs. The DNA for the CDR3 is TGTGCCAGCAGCACCGACAGGGGCCAGCCCCAGCATTTT. Protein: CASSTDRGQPQHF.